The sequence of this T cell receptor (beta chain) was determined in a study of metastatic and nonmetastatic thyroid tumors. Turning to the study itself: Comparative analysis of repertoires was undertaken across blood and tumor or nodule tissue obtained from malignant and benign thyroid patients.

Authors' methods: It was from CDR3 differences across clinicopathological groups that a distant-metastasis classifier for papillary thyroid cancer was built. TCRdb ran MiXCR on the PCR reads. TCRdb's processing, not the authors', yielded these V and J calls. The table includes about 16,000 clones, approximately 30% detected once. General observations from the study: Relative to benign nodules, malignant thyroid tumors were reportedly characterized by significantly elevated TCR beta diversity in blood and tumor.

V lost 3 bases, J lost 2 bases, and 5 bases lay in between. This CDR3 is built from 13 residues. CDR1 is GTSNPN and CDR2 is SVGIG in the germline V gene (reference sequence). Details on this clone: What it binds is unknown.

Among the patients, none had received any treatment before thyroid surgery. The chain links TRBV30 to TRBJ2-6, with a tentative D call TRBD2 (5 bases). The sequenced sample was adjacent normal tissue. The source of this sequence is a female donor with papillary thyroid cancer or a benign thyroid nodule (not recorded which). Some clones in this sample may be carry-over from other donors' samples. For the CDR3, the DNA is TGTGCCTGGAGGAGGGCTGGGGCCAACGTCCTGACTTTC. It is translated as CAWRRAGANVLTF. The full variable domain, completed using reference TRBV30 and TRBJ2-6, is SQTIHQWPATLVQPVGSPLSLECTVEGTSNPNLYWYRQAAGRGLQLLFYSVGIGQISSEVPQNLSASRPQDRQFILSSKKLLLSDSGFYLCAWRRAGANVLTFGAGSRLTVL.